This entry lists 9 T cell receptor beta chains sequenced from one sample in a study of T-cell memory formation after mild COVID-19. From the 5' RACE reads, TCRdb called clonotypes with MiXCR, one entry per CDR3 protein. Seen here are a few hundred thousand distinct CDR3 sequences, roughly 20% observed once, and the top ten hold roughly 9.1%. Material for sequencing was PBMCs or a T cell subset sorted from them (not recorded which). Source of these receptors: an adult woman who had mild COVID-19 (a few samples of this study predate the infection). Cell type and time point are not known.

The V gene is TRBV7-3, the J gene TRBJ1-1, with 8 bases matching TRBD1. Losses at the gene ends were 3 bases for V and 6 bases for J; bases not matched to a gene: 3. From germline, CDR1 is SGHTA and CDR2 FQGTGA. The CDR3 runs 13 residues. The CDR3 nucleotides read TGTGCCAGCAGCTTGACAGGGGTGGCTGAAGCTTTCTTT. Amino acid sequence: CASSLTGVAEAFF. The full variable domain, completed using reference TRBV7-3 and TRBJ1-1, is GAGVSQTPSNKVTEKGKYVELRCDPISGHTALYWYRQSLGQGPEFLIYFQGTGAADDSGLPNDRFFAVRPEGSVSTLKIQRTERGDSAVYLCASSLTGVAEAFFGQGTRLTVV.

In this sample, this clonotype turned up a few times. The CDR3 DNA sequence: TGTGCCAGCAGCTTAGAATACAATCAGCCCCAGCATTTT. Protein product: CASSLEYNQPQHF. This chain connects TRBV7-2 to TRBJ1-5; D is unresolved. Germline CDR1 is SGHTA and CDR2 is FQGNSA. This CDR3 has 13 amino acids. Trimming cost V 1 base and J 3 bases, with 4 bases left between them.

This rearrangement joins TRBV7-9 to TRBJ1-6; D ambiguous. The CDR3 covers 12 residues. Deletions cut 3 bases from V and 11 bases from J, with 8 bases between. The germline CDR1 and CDR2 sequences are SEHNR and FQNEAQ (reference sequence). The CDR3 sequence: CASSLTWPPLHF. CDR3 bases: TGTGCCAGCAGCTTGACCTGGCCACCCCTCCACTTT. Full variable domain (remainder filled in from reference TRBV7-9 and TRBJ1-6): DTGVSQNPRHKITKRGQNVTFRCDPISEHNRLYWYRQTLGQGPEFLTYFQNEAQLEKSRLLSDRFSAERPKGSFSTLEIQRTEQGDSAMYLCASSLTWPPLHFGNGTRLTVT.

The table lists this clonotype with a few counts. The chain employs TRBV12-3 or TRBV12-4 and TRBJ2-3; D unclear. This CDR3 has 14 amino acids. Trimming took 3 bases from V and 6 from J, leaving 13 bases between them. CDR3 nucleotides: TGTGCCAGCAGTTTTTGGCAGAAAGTGGATACGCAGTATTTT. Translating it yields CASSFWQKVDTQYF.

This clonotype came up a few times. The V and J genes are TRBV19 and TRBJ1-4; D possibly corresponds to TRBD1 (5 bases). The length of the CDR3 is 13 residues. The germline V gene has CDR1 LNHDA and CDR2 SQIVND (reference sequence). With 6 bases removed from V and 3 bases from J, the gap between germline ends came to 8 bases. CDR3 residues: CASRGGANEKLFF. CDR3 in DNA: TGTGCCAGTAGGGGGGGAGCTAATGAAAAACTGTTTTTT. The whole variable domain, remainder taken from reference TRBV19 and TRBJ1-4, is DGGITQSPKYLFRKEGQNVTLSCEQNLNHDAMYWYRQDPGQGLRLIYYSQIVNDFQKGDIAEGYSVSREKKESFPLTVTSAQKNPTAFYLCASRGGANEKLFFGSGTQLSVL.

This chain joins TRBV5-1 and TRBJ2-3, with 7 positions matching TRBD1. The germline gives CDR1 SGHRS, CDR2 YFSETQ. V trimming: 4 bases; J trimming: 5 bases; junction bases outside the gene matches: 10. The CDR3 consists of 15 residues. The CDR3 DNA is TGCGCCAGCAGCCCCGAGACAGGGAGTAGAGATACGCAGTATTTT. Residues: CASSPETGSRDTQYF.

The gene calls are TRBV20-1 and TRBJ2-1, with D perhaps TRBD2 (5 bases). The CDR3 runs 15 residues. Deletions cut 4 bases from V and 1 base from J, with 14 bases between. Germline V gives CDR1 DFQATT, CDR2 SNEGSKA (reference sequence). The CDR3 spells CSAKKPRGSYNEQFF. The CDR3 DNA reads TGCAGTGCTAAGAAGCCCCGAGGGTCCTACAATGAGCAGTTCTTC.

J is TRBJ2-7 and V is TRBV6-5; maybe TRBD1 (6 bases). CDR3 length: 15 residues. The ends were cut back, 3 bases at V and 6 bases at J, with 18 bases in the middle. The germline CDR1 and CDR2 sequences are MNHEY and SVGAGI. The CDR3 nucleotides are TGTGCCAGCAGTTATCACAGGGAGCCGCCCGCCGAGCAGTACTTC. It is translated as CASSYHREPPAEQYF.

This clonotype was detected only a few times. The J gene is TRBJ2-1, the V gene TRBV24-1; tentative D call: TRBD1 (6 bases). Trimming removed 2 bases from V and 2 bases from J, with 12 bases in between. The germline CDR1 and CDR2 sequences are KGHDR and SFDVKD. The CDR3 is 16 amino acids. This CDR3 reads CATSDSRGFTYNEQFF. CDR3 nucleotides: TGTGCCACCAGTGATTCCAGGGGATTCACCTACAATGAGCAGTTCTTC.